This TCR beta chain was recovered during a study of CD4 and CD8 cells across lung adenocarcinoma regions (dated 2018 in TCRdb). For the wider study: The study compared tumor centers with tumor margins to examine intratumor heterogeneity of the T cell receptor repertoire.

The library was built by means of PCR. Sequencing relied on a HiSeq X Ten. TCRdb redid the processing of the public reads, applying fastp at Q25 and MiXCR, and retained in-frame beta chains. CDR3 protein sequences are deduplicated, and each keeps its most common genes and DNA. The sample includes about 23,000 distinct CDR3 sequences, with about 50% observed a single time. About 22% of the sample lies in the top ten. CDR1 is given as MNHEY and CDR2 as SVGAGI, both from the germline V gene. V drops 4 bases and J drops 0 bases, leaving 14 bases in between. From the cysteine through the phenylalanine, the CDR3 covers 16 amino acids. Only the CDR3 portion is preserved as DNA: 48 bases, with reading frame beginning at the first base. The donors were patients who had localized lung adenocarcinoma, which is a subtype of non-small cell lung cancer. The samples were taken from the centers of localized lung adenocarcinomas. For TCR repertoire analysis, CD4+ T cells taken from tumor tissue were profiled apart from CD8+ T cells.

As for this clonotype: Its antigen has not been determined. Per-base quality was not reported, and no clone a single base away is much larger than it.

The rearrangement joined TRBV6-5 to TRBJ2-3; TRBD2 might be the D gene, on 5 matching bases. The sample consisted of CD4+ T cells from the center of a lung tumor. The sample's cell subset or site label, in plain terms: tumor center region. This TCR came from a male donor with lung adenocarcinoma. The CD4 and CD8 labels of this study may be unreliable. The nucleotide sequence reads as follows: TGTGCCAGCAGTTTCCTAATACGGGGAAGCACAGATACGCAGTATTTT. It codes for CASSFLIRGSTDTQYF.